This TCR beta chain derives from a study of blood T cell repertoires in COVID-19. Study at large: In each case, the material was cDNA or gDNA derived from T cells, B-cell-depleted T cells, or PBMCs.

The protocol was immunoSEQ multiplex PCR, while the TCRdb copy is restricted to in-frame clones and leaves out a portion. Of some 300,000 clones in the sample, around 90% are singletons; the top ten hold about 1.7%. In Cohort 3, a recovered donor had either two negative PCRs, clearance, or symptom resolution. The CDR3 is 14 amino acids. The V end lost 4 bases, the J end lost 4 bases, and 8 bases lay between the germline ends. Germline V CDR1 and CDR2: LGHDT, YNNKEL (reference sequence). Sequenced material: PBMCs or T cells enriched from blood (not recorded which). The receptor was derived from a woman aged 40 to 50 who had recovered from COVID-19. The chain couples TRBV3-1 (or the pseudogene TRBV3-2) to TRBJ1-6, with D unresolved. Here the CDR3 DNA reads TGTGCCAGCAGCCGAAAGAGTTATAATTCACCCCTCCACTTT. Its translation: CASSRKSYNSPLHF.